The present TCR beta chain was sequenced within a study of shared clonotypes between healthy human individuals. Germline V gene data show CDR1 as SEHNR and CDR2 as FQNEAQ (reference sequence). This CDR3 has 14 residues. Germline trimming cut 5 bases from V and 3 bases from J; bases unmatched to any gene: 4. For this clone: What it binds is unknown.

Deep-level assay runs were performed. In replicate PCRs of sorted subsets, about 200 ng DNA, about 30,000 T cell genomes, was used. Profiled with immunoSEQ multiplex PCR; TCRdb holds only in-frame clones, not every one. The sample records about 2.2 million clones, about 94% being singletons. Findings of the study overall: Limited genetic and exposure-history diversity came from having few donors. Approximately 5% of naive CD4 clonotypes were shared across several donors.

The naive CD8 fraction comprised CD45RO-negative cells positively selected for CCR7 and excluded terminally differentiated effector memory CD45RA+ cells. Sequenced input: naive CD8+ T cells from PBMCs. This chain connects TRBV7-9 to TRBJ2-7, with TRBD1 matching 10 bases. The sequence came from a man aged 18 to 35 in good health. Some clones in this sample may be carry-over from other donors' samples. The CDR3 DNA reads TGTGCCAGCAGCCCGACAGGGGGCGGCTACGAGCAGTACTTC. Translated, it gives CASSPTGGGYEQYF.